This TCR beta chain is drawn from a study of shared T cell receptors in the human thymus. Germline V gene sequence: CDR1 SEHNR, CDR2 FQNEAQ (reference sequence). The CDR3 consists of 14 residues. The V end lost 3 bases, the J end lost 3 bases, and 11 bases lay between the germline ends. Measured with immunoSEQ multiplex PCR; TCRdb has only the in-frame clones, and not every one. The sample records under 700,000 clones, 78% being singletons. This sample was also put to use in a study of human thymus T cells. This second study notes: Thymic tissue was derived from resections collected during corrective heart surgery. Thymic and blood repertoires seemed to show skewed V and J gene use. Thymic repertoires overlap heavily among unrelated individuals, related research has reported.

The chain recombines TRBV7-9 with TRBJ2-5; TRBD2 might be the D (6 bases). The clonotype comes from a boy under two years old with a congenital heart defect. Input material: thymocytes. CDR3 sequence: CASSFREDEETQYF. CDR3 DNA sequence: TGTGCCAGCAGCTTTAGGGAGGATGAAGAGACCCAGTACTTC.